A selection of T cell receptor beta chains follows, all from one sample in a study of T cell changes during pregnancy in multiple sclerosis. Only in-frame clones appear in the TCRdb table, and some are missing; sequencing was by immunoSEQ multiplex PCR. The sample records 80,000 or so clones, approximately 90% being singletons. The specimen comprised peripheral blood, sampled before pregnancy. The receptors were gathered from a female donor with multiple sclerosis, enrolled in a pregnancy study. Both conserved end residues are part of each CDR3. A D gene is named only where the DNA matches it firmly. Clone size appears in some rows only: once, few, many, or a class for an expanded clone.

clone size	V gene	J gene	CDR3 length	D gene	CDR3 DNA	CDR3 protein
once	TRBV10-1	TRBJ1-2	15	-	TGCGCCAGCAGTGAGTTTGGTGGTCAGAACTATGGCTACACCTTC	CASSEFGGQNYGYTF
once	TRBV6-5	TRBJ1-2	15	-	TGTGCCAGCAGTTACTCGATTTCCGGGGGTGGCGGCTACACCTTC	CASSYSISGGGGYTF
-	TRBV27	TRBJ1-1	14	-	TGTGCCAGCAGTTTGCCCGGGAAGAACACTGAAGCTTTCTTT	CASSLPGKNTEAFF
-	TRBV7-9	TRBJ1-1	15	-	TGTGCCAGCAGCTTAACAGCTGGAGGGGACACTGAAGCTTTCTTT	CASSLTAGGDTEAFF
-	TRBV2	TRBJ1-5	13	-	TGTGCCAGCGGAAGTAGCGGCAATCAGCCCCAGCATTTT	CASGSSGNQPQHF
-	TRBV6-5	TRBJ1-6	15	TRBD1	TGTGCCAGCAGTTACACGGACAGGGTAAATTCACCCCTCCACTTT	CASSYTDRVNSPLHF
-	TRBV6-5	TRBJ1-1	14	-	TGTGCCAGCAGTTTCTCTCAGCGGTCCCGTGGAGCTTTCTTT	CASSFSQRSRGAFF
-	TRBV6-1	TRBJ2-7	15	TRBD1	TGTGCCAGCAGTGGGGCTCTGACAGGGCGGTACGAGCAGTACTTC	CASSGALTGRYEQYF
-	TRBV11-2	TRBJ2-5	13	TRBD1	TGTGCCAGCAGCTCGGGACAGCAAGAGACCCAGTACTTC	CASSSGQQETQYF
-	TRBV19	TRBJ2-1	15	-	TGTGCCAGTAGCTCTCAACCCACATCCTTCAATGAGCAGTTCTTC	CASSSQPTSFNEQFF
-	TRBV6-4	TRBJ2-3	15	TRBD1	TGTGCCAGCAGAGCGGGACAGGGGAGCACAGATACGCAGTATTTT	CASRAGQGSTDTQYF
-	TRBV5-1	TRBJ2-3	17	TRBD1	TGCGCCAGCAGCTCCGAGCCTAGGACAGGCGGGACAGATACGCAGTATTTT	CASSSEPRTGGTDTQYF
-	TRBV5-4	TRBJ1-2	14	-	TGTGCCAGCGTCGAGAGGGAAGTTGCCTATGGCTACACCTTC	CASVEREVAYGYTF
-	TRBV7-9	TRBJ1-2	17	-	TGTGCCAGCAGCTTAGATCGAGGGTCCCTACTTAACTATGGCTACACCTTC	CASSLDRGSLLNYGYTF
-	TRBV6-5	TRBJ1-1	14	-	TGTGCCAGCAGTTACTCGAGAGTGAACACTGAAGCTTTCTTT	CASSYSRVNTEAFF
few	TRBV7-9	TRBJ2-7	17	TRBD1	TGTGCCAGCAGCCGGACAGGGTCAGGGGTCCCCTCCTACGAGCAGTACTTC	CASSRTGSGVPSYEQYF
few	TRBV6-6	TRBJ1-2	10	-	TGTGCCAGCAGCCCCTCTGGCTACACCTTC	CASSPSGYTF
-	TRBV9	TRBJ2-3	13	-	TGTGCCAGCAAAGGGGGGGGCCGTGATACGCAGTATTTT	CASKGGGRDTQYF
-	TRBV4-2	TRBJ1-5	16	-	TGTGCCAGCAGCCAAGACCGGGGTGGGGGCAATCAGCCCCAGCATTTT	CASSQDRGGGNQPQHF
-	TRBV21-1	TRBJ2-1	17	-	TGTGCCAGCAGCAAGTATGTCCGCCCGAGCTCCTACAATGAGCAGTTCTTC	CASSKYVRPSSYNEQFF
few	TRBV7-2	TRBJ1-1	12	-	TGTGCCAGCACCCCCGGGGACACTGAAGCTTTCTTT	CASTPGDTEAFF
-	TRBV5-6	TRBJ2-1	16	TRBD1	TGTGCCAGCAGCCAAGGCAGGGGGAGCTCCTACAATGAGCAGTTCTTC	CASSQGRGSSYNEQFF
once	TRBV15	TRBJ2-1	16	TRBD2	TGTGCCACCAGCAGAGAACTAGCGGGGGATCGCAGGGAGCAGTTCTTC	CATSRELAGDRREQFF
few	TRBV4-2	TRBJ2-1	15	TRBD2	TGTGCCAGCAGCCAAGAATTTGGGGGGGACAATGAGCAGTTCTTC	CASSQEFGGDNEQFF
-	TRBV14	TRBJ2-5	16	TRBD2	TGTGCCAGCAGTCTAGCGGGGGGCTACCCGTGGGAGACCCAGTACTTC	CASSLAGGYPWETQYF
-	TRBV27	TRBJ1-5	13	-	TGTGCCAGCGGTGGACTGGATCATCAGCCCCAGCATTTT	CASGGLDHQPQHF
-	TRBV4-1	TRBJ2-2	19	-	TGCGCCAGCAGCCAAGATTCCCCAGGGGACGGCAGATACACCGGGGAGCTGTTTTTT	CASSQDSPGDGRYTGELFF
once	TRBV7-8	TRBJ2-7	18	-	TGTGCCAGCAGCTCCGAAGGGAGCCTGAGAGACACGGGCTACGAGCAGTACTTC	CASSSEGSLRDTGYEQYF
-	TRBV6-6	TRBJ2-1	14	TRBD2	TGTGCCAGCAGACTCCTAGCGGGGGGATATGAGCAGTTCTTC	CASRLLAGGYEQFF
-	TRBV2	TRBJ2-7	15	-	TGTGCCAGCAGTGGGTTAGGGGGGGATTCCTACGAGCAGTACTTC	CASSGLGGDSYEQYF
-	TRBV7-9	TRBJ2-3	14	-	TGTGCCAGCAGCCCCCGTGGGGGCGCAGATACGCAGTATTTT	CASSPRGGADTQYF
-	TRBV7-8	TRBJ1-5	15	TRBD1	TGTGCCAGCAGTCAAACAGGGGGTGTAGGGCAGCCCCAGCATTTT	CASSQTGGVGQPQHF
-	TRBV7-9	TRBJ2-5	18	TRBD1	TGTGCCAGCAGCACCGGGACAGGGGGCTTAAGATTGAGAGAGACCCAGTACTTC	CASSTGTGGLRLRETQYF
-	TRBV6-6	TRBJ2-7	15	TRBD1	TGTGCCAGCAGGTGGGGAGAGGGGGCTATTGACGAGCAGTACTTC	CASRWGEGAIDEQYF
-	TRBV5-8	TRBJ2-3	16	-	TGTGCCAGCAGCTTGGGAACAGGGTGGGTGACAGATACGCAGTATTTT	CASSLGTGWVTDTQYF
-	TRBV4-1	TRBJ2-1	16	TRBD1	TGCGCCAGCAGCCAAGGGACGGGACAGGGAGGGAATGAGCAGTTCTTC	CASSQGTGQGGNEQFF